This T cell receptor (beta chain) was retrieved from a study of shared clonotypes between healthy human individuals (TCRdb year 2020). With respect to the entire study: Three men and two women, aged 18 to 49 years, made up the cohort. Per donor, three plates each were used for CD4 naive and CD4 memory, two for CD8 naive, and one for CD8 memory. To estimate repertoire size and how much clonotypes are shared between individuals, the study performed deep sequencing of blood TCR repertoires from a handful of healthy adults. To increase sequencing depth and limit assay-specific biases, different laboratories used diverse techniques to prepare libraries and sequence TCR repertoires. Leukapheresis yielded between about 0.94 and 9 billion PBMCs per donor. Here is what the overall study found, with its caveats: Even with the large sequencing depth, rarefaction of the sorted-subset datasets indicated that sequencing was incomplete. Sampling was restricted to blood, and TCR repertoires in tissues likely differ from the TCR repertoires found in blood. Larger estimated clonotype richness was generally found for naive subsets than for memory subsets. Pairwise subsampling indicated that sequencing depth was expected to affect the degree of clonotype sharing among donors. Compared with non-shared clonotypes, clonotypes shared by all four sorted-subset donors had higher generation probabilities. Because the study included a small number of donors, the genetic and exposure-history diversity represented was limited. When a handful of donors were compared, the shared fraction of clonotypes was about 5.5% for naive CD4, over 3% for naive CD8, roughly 2.5% for memory CD4, and less than 0.45% for memory CD8.

V loses 10 bases at its end and J loses 5 bases; junction bases beyond the gene matches: 11. For CDR1 and CDR2, the germline V gene lists MDHEN and SYDVKM. The CDR3 spans 15 residues, from the cysteine through the phenylalanine. Solely the CDR3 DNA is kept, with 45 bases framed from the first base. Using the deep immunoSEQ assay, multiplex PCR amplified TCR CDR3 regions from genomic DNA. Extracted genomic DNA from each cell subset was spread evenly across all wells of several immunoSEQ 96-well plates, with each plate serving as a replicate. For sorted subsets, around 200 ng genomic DNA, equal to 25,000 to 35,000 T cell genomes, was loaded into each replicate PCR. Purified libraries were measured with a Qubit 3.0 fluorometer, size-checked on a Bioanalyzer 2100, and measured again with the KAPA Library Quantification kit. Every immunoSEQ 96-well plate was sequenced on a dedicated single-read 150-cycle Illumina NextSeq 550 flow cell. The authors processed their data as follows. Because the immunoSEQ output held only junctional sequences and lacked quality scores, the filtering could not match the filtering applied to full-length reads. To assign V/J genes and CDR3, sequences were annotated against IMGT germline references using PyIR, a Python wrapper for IgBLAST v1.9. Any read was removed if the V/J assignment was weak (E-value above 1e-6), the CDR3 was missing, or the read contained stop codons, out-of-frame junctions, or ambiguous translated residues. A V3J clonotype was defined by an identical inferred V gene, J gene, and CDR3 amino acid sequence. To compute the percentage overlap between repertoires, the number of shared unique clonotypes was divided by the size of the smaller repertoire. Richness of each repertoire was evaluated using RTK rarefaction, the Chao1 estimator, and Recon v2.1 estimates of unobserved clonotypes. For all TCRbeta clonotypes obtained by the gDNA method from four donors, generation probabilities were computed with OLGA. Held by TCRdb, this immuneACCESS table contains in-frame sequences only and omits some clones. Under half of the omission traces to an unresolved V gene where checked; the cause of the rest is unknown. That table gives V, J and clone size, and the DNA gave D and trimming. The sample contains 2 million to 3 million clones, 93% of them found a single time. About 0.39% of the sample rests with the top ten.

With regard to this clone: There is no known antigen for this receptor. Base-call qualities are not available, and no considerably larger clone is one nucleotide away.

The donors were healthy, HIV-negative adults with no recently reported acute infections or vaccinations. Only Caucasian adults living in Nashville, Tennessee, USA were represented among the donors. CD4+ T cells were enriched by magnetic negative selection; naive cells were then positively selected on CD45RA, and the negative fraction formed the memory subset. Blood was collected by leukapheresis, and PBMCs were isolated by Ficoll-Histopaque density gradient centrifugation and then cryopreserved in liquid nitrogen vapor phase. Analytical flow cytometry was used to check the purity and quantity of every magnetically sorted T cell population. Genomic DNA was isolated from each sorted fraction and quantified by UV absorbance on a Nanodrop 2000c.

The clonotype comes from a young man in good health. Some clones in this sample may be carry-over from other donors' samples. Recombination linked TRBV28 to TRBJ2-1; TRBD2 aligns with 10 central bases. Sequencing input: naive CD4+ T cells from PBMCs. This specimen's cell subset or site label, per the study, means: CD45RA+ positively selected. The DNA reads as follows: TGTGCCACTAAACCGGGACTAGCGTATGACAATGAGCAGTTCTTC. Its protein reads: CATKPGLAYDNEQFF.